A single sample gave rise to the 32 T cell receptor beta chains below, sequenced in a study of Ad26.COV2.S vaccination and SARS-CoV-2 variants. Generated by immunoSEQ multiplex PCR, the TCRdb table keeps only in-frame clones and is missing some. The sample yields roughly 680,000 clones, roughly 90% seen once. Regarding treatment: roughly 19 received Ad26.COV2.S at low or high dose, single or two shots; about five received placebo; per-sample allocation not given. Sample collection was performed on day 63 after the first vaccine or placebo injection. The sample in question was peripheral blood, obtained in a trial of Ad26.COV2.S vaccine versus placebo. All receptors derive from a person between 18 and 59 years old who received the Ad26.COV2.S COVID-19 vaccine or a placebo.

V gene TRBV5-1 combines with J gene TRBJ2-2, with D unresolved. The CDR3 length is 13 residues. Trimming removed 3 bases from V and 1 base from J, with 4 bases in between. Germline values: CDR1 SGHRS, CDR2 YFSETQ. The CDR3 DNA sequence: TGCGCCAGCAGCTCCTTGAACACCGGGGAGCTGTTTTTT. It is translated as CASSSLNTGELFF.

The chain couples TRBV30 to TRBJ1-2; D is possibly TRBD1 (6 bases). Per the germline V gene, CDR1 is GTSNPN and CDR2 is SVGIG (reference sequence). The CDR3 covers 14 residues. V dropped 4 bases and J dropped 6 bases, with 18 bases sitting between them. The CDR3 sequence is CAWKETGRLNGYTF. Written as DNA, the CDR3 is TGTGCCTGGAAGGAAACAGGGCGATTGAATGGCTACACCTTC.

The CDR3, as DNA: TGTGCCAGCAGCGGGACTAGCGGTGAAGAGACCCAGTACTTC. Protein: CASSGTSGEETQYF. This sequence joins TRBV6-6 and TRBJ2-5, with 11 positions matching TRBD2. With 6 bases clipped from V and 3 bases from J, the junction kept 3 bases outside the gene matches. The CDR3 is made up of 14 amino acids. Germline V CDR1 and CDR2: MNHNY, SVGAGI (reference sequence).

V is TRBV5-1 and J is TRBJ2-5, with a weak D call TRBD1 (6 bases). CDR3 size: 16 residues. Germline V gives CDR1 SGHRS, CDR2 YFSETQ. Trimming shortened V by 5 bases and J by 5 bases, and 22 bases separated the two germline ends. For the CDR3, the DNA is TGCGCCAGCAGATTGACAGGCAGAAGTGGTCCGGAGACCCAGTACTTC. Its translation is CASRLTGRSGPETQYF.

The CDR3 coding sequence is TGTGCCATCAGTGGAGCTAGCGGAGTCTACACAGATACGCAGTATTTT. Protein: CAISGASGVYTDTQYF. J is TRBJ2-3 and V is TRBV10-3, with 7 bases matching TRBD2. V lost 4 bases, J lost 2 bases, and 9 bases stayed unmatched. This CDR3 has 16 residues. Germline V gene data show CDR1 as ENHRY and CDR2 as SYGVKD.

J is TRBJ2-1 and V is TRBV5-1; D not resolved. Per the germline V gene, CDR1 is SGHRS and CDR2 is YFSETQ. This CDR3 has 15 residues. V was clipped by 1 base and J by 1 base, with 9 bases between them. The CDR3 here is CASSLFADSYNEQFF. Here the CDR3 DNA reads TGCGCCAGCAGCTTGTTCGCAGATTCCTACAATGAGCAGTTCTTC.

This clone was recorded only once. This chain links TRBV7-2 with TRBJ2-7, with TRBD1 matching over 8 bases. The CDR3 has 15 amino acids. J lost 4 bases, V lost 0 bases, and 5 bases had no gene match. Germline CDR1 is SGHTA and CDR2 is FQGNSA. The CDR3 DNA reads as TGTGCCAGCAGCTTAGCAGGACAGGGTATGTACGAGCAGTACTTC. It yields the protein CASSLAGQGMYEQYF.

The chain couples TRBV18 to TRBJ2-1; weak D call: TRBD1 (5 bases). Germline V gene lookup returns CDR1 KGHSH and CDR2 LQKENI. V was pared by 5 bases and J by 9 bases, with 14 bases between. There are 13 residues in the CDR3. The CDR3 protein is CASSSSTGREQFF. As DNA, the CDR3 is TGTGCCAGCTCAAGCAGTACAGGTCGTGAGCAGTTCTTC. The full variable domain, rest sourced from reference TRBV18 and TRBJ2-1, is NAGVMQNPRHLVRRRGQEARLRCSPMKGHSHVYWYRQLPEEGLKFMVYLQKENIIDESGMPKERFSAEFPKEGPSILRIQQVVRGDSAAYFCASSSSTGREQFFGPGTRLTVL.

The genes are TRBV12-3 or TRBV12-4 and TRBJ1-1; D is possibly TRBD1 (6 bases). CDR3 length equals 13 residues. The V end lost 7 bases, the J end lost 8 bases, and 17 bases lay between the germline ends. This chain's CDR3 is CASTWVRGQEAFF. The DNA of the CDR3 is TGTGCCAGCACCTGGGTCAGGGGTCAAGAAGCTTTCTTT.

As DNA, the CDR3 is TGTGCCAGCAGCTTAATGGCACCGGAACCCTACGAGCAGTACTTC. Amino acid sequence: CASSLMAPEPYEQYF. This sequence joins TRBV7-8 and TRBJ2-7; D not certain. Trimming removed 2 bases from V and 2 bases from J, with 13 bases in between. The CDR3 is made up of 15 amino acids. Germline CDR1 reads SGHVS; CDR2 reads FQNEAQ.

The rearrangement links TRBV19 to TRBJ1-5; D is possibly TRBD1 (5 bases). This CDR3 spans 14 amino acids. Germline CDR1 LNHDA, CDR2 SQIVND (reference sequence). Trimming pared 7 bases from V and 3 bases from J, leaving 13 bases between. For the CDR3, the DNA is TGTGCCAGTAACGACAGAGGTTCCAATCAGCCCCAGCATTTT. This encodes CASNDRGSNQPQHF.

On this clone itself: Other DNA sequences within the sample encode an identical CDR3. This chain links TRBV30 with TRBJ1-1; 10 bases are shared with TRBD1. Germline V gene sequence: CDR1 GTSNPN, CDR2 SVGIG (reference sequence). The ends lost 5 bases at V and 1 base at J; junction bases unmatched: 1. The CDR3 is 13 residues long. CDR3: CAWDRGQNTEAFF. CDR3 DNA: TGTGCCTGGGACAGGGGGCAGAACACTGAAGCTTTCTTT.

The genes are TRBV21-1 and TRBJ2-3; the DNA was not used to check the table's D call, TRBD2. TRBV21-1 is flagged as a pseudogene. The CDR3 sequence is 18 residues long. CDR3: CASTTGASGPLSTDTQYF. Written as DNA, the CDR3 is TGTGCCAGCACTACCGGGGCTAGCGGTCCCCTTAGCACAGATACGCAGTATTTT.

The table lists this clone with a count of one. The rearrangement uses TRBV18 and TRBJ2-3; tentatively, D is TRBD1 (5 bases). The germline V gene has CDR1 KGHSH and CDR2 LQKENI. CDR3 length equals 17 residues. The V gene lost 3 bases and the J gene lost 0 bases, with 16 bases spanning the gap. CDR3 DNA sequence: TGTGCCAGCTCACCGGGATACAGGAGTACTAGCACAGATACGCAGTATTTT. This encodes CASSPGYRSTSTDTQYF.

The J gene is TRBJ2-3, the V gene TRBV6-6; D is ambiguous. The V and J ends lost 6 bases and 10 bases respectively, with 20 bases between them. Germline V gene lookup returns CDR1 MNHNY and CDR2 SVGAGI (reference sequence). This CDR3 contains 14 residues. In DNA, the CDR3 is TGTGCCAGCAGATTAGCCCTCGTAGCCATGCCGCAGTATTTT. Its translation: CASRLALVAMPQYF.

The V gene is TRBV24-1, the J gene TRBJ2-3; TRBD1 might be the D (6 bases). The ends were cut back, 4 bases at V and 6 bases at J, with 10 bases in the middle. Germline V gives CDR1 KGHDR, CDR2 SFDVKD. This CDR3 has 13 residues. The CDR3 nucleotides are TGTGCCACCAGTGAACCAGGGGCTGATACGCAGTATTTT. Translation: CATSEPGADTQYF.

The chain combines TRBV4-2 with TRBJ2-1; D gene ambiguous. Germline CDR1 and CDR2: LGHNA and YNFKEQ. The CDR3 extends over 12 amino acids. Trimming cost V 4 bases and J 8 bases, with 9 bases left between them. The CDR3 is CASSLGPDEQFF. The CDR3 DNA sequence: TGTGCCAGCAGCCTTGGGCCGGATGAGCAGTTCTTC.

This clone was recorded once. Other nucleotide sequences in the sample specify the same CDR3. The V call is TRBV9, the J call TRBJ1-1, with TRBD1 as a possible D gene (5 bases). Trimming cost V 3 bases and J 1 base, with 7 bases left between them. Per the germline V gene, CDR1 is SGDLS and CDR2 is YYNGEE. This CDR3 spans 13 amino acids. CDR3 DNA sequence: TGTGCCAGCAGCGCTCAGGGGAACACTGAAGCTTTCTTT. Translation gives CASSAQGNTEAFF. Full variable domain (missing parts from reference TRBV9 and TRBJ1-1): DSGVTQTPKHLITATGQRVTLRCSPRSGDLSVYWYQQSLDQGLQFLIQYYNGEERAKGNILERFSAQQFPDLHSELNLSSLELGDSALYFCASSAQGNTEAFFGQGTRLTVV.

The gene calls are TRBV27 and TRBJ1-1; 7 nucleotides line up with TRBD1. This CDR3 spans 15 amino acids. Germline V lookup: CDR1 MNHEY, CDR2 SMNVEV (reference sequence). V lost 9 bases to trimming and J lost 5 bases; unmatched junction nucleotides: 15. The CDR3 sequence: CASHYMRAGGTEAFF. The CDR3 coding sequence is TGTGCCAGTCACTATATGAGGGCAGGGGGAACTGAAGCTTTCTTT.

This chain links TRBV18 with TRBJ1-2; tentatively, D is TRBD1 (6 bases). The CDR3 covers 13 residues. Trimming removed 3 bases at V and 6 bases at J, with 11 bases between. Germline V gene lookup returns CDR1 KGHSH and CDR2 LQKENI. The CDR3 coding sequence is TGTGCCAGCTCACCGGACAGCAAAAATGGCTACACCTTC. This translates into CASSPDSKNGYTF.

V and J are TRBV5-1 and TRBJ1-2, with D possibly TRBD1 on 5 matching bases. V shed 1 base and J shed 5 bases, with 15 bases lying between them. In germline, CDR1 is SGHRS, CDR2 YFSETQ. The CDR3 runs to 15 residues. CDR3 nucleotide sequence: TGCGCCAGCAGCTTGTCCACCGGGACCGGGTATGGCTACACCTTC. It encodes CASSLSTGTGYGYTF.

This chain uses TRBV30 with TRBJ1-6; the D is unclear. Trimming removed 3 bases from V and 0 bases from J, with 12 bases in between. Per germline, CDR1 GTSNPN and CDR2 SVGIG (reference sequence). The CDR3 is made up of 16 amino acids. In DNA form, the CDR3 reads TGTGCCTGGAGACCCGGGAGGAGCTCCTATAATTCACCCCTCCACTTT. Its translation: CAWRPGRSSYNSPLHF. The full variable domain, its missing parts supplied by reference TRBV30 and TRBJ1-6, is SQTIHQWPATLVQPVGSPLSLECTVEGTSNPNLYWYRQAAGRGLQLLFYSVGIGQISSEVPQNLSASRPQDRQFILSSKKLLLSDSGFYLCAWRPGRSSYNSPLHFGNGTRLTVT.

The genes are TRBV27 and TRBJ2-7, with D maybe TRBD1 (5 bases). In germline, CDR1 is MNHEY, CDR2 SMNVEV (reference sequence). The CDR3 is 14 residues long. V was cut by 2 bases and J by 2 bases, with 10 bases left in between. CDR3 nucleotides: TGTGCCAGCAGTTTAAGGGGCAGACCCTACGAGCAGTACTTC. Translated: CASSLRGRPYEQYF.

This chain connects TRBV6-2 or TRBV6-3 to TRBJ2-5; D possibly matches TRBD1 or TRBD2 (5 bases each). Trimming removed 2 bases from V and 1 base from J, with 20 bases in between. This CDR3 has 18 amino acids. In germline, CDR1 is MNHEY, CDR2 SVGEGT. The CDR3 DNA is TGTGCCAGCAGTTACCGTCGCCCGGGGCGGGCCGGCCAAGAGACCCAGTACTTC. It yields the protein CASSYRRPGRAGQETQYF.

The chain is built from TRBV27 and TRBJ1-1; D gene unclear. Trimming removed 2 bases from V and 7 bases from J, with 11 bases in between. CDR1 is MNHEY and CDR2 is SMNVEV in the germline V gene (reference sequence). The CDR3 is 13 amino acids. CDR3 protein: CASSLGGQIEAFF. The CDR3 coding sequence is TGTGCCAGCAGTTTAGGTGGGCAGATTGAAGCTTTCTTT.

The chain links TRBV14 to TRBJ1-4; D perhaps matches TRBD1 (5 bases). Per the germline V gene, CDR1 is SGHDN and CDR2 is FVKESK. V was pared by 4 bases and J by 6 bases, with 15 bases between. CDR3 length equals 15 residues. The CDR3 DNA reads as TGTGCCAGCAGCCCCAGGGTTGGAGGGGATGAAAAACTGTTTTTT. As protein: CASSPRVGGDEKLFF. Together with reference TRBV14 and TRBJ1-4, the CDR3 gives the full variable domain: EAGVTQFPSHSVIEKGQTVTLRCDPISGHDNLYWYRRVMGKEIKFLLHFVKESKQDESGMPNNRFLAERTGGTYSTLKVQPAELEDSGVYFCASSPRVGGDEKLFFGSGTQLSVL.

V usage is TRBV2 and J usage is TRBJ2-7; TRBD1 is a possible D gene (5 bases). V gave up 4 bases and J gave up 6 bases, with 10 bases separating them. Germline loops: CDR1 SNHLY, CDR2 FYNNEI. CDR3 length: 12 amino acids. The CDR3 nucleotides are TGTGCCAGCAGTGGAATCACAGGCGAGCAGTACTTC. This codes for CASSGITGEQYF.

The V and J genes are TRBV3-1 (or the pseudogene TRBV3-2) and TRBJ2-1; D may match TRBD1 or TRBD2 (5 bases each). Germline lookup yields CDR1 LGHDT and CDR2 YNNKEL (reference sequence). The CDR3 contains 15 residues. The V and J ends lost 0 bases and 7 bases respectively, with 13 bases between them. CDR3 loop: CASSQELAGRNEQFF. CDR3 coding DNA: TGTGCCAGCAGCCAAGAGTTGGCAGGGAGAAATGAGCAGTTCTTC.

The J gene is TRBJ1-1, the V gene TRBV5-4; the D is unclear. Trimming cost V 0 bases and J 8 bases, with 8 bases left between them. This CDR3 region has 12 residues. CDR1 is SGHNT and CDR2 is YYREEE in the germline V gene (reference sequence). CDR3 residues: CASSLEQREAFF. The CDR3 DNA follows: TGTGCCAGCAGCTTGGAGCAGAGAGAAGCTTTCTTT.

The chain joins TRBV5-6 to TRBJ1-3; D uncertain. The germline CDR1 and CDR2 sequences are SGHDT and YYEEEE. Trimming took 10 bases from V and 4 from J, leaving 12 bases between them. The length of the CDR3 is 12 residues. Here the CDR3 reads CASSPGGNTIYF. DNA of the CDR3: TGTGCCTCCTCTCCCGGCGGAAACACCATATATTTT.

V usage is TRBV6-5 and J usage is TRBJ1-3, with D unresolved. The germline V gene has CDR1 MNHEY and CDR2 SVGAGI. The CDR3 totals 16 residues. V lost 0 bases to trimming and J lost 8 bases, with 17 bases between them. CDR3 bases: TGTGCCAGCAGTTACTCCAGACGGCTCCCCGGGGACACCATATATTTT. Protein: CASSYSRRLPGDTIYF.

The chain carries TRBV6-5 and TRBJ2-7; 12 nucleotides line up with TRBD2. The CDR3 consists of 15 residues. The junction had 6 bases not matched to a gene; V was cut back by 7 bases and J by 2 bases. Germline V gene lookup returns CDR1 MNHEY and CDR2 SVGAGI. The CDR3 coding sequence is TGTGCCAGCATCCCGCTAGCGGGAGGGCCCTACGAGCAGTACTTC. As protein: CASIPLAGGPYEQYF.